This T cell receptor (beta chain) comes out of a study of T cell responses to AZD1222 COVID-19 vaccine. Study-wide points: After the peak T cell response, and only then, were repertoires sampled.

Turning to this clone: The antigen is not known.

The germline V and J ends were trimmed by 1 base and 4 bases, with 13 bases remaining between them. The germline gives CDR1 MGHRA, CDR2 YSYEKL. The CDR3 sequence is 15 residues long. The assay was immunoSEQ multiplex PCR, and TCRdb's table has in-frame clones only and misses some. The table includes 150,000 to 200,000 clones, about 90% detected once. The input for sequencing was peripheral blood, taken 28 days after the second AZD1222 dose. The rearrangement joins TRBV4-1 to TRBJ1-2; D is undetermined. This receptor was obtained from an adult who received the AZD1222 COVID-19 vaccine. The DNA of the CDR3 is TGCGCCAGCAGCCAAGTTGGGCTGACTGGCTATGGCTACACCTTC. Translating gives CASSQVGLTGYGYTF.